The clone carrying this T cell receptor beta chain was seen repeatedly, ten times or more. Germline V gene lookup returns CDR1 DFQATT and CDR2 SNEGSKA (reference sequence). V was clipped by 3 bases and J by 7 bases; unmatched bases: 14. The CDR3 covers 16 residues. This sample is part of a study of patients with pleural tuberculosis. TCRdb independently ran MiXCR on the reads; one entry per CDR3 protein. The sample has 40,000 to 55,000 distinct CDR3 sequences, about 7.3% seen once. The chain couples TRBV20-1 to TRBJ2-3; 9 bases line up with TRBD2. The clonotype was recovered from a human donor with pleural tuberculosis. The DNA of the CDR3 is TGCAGTGCTAGTATACATAGCGGGAGTTTTTCGAATACGCAGTATTTT. This sequence encodes CSASIHSGSFSNTQYF.